This TCR beta chain comes out of a study of T cell repertoires in cytomegalovirus infection. Study-level information: In public TCR beta signatures, there were indications of both CMV infection and matching HLA type. Study outcomes and limitations: Frequencies of public TCR beta families were cumulated, and this identified carriers of CMV plus the relevant HLA.

A few counts support this clonotype. The antigen is undetermined. The V and J ends lost 0 bases and 8 bases respectively, with 8 bases between them. CDR3 length: 13 residues. CDR1 is LNHNV and CDR2 is YYDKDF in the germline V gene (reference sequence). TCRdb called the reads again in MiXCR, with one record for every CDR3 protein. This table holds about 58,000 distinct CDR3 sequences, roughly 20% found once. The chain is built from TRBV15 and TRBJ2-4; D call uncertain. This TCR derives from a human donor in good health (CMV status not recorded). Some clones in this sample may be carry-over from other donors' samples. The material was CD8+ T cells from cultured PBMCs, obtained from culture after CMV antigen stimulation. CDR3 coding DNA: TGTGCCACCAGCAGAGATGAGGCCCACATTCAGTACTTC. Residues: CATSRDEAHIQYF.